This T cell receptor beta chain came from a study of vaccination and CD4 T cells after COVID-19. Study as a whole: In the convalescent cohort, there were six males and four females, two of them Hispanic.

Germline loops: CDR1 MDHEN, CDR2 SYDVKM. The CDR3 is made up of 15 amino acids. The V end lost 3 bases, the J end lost 3 bases, and 14 bases lay between the germline ends. Treatment specified: roughly nine-day PBMC culture with coronavirus spike peptide pools or control peptides (ViraFEST assay). Sequence data for DNA of cultured CD4+ T cells were generated by the Oncomine TCR Beta short-read assay. TCRdb re-called the PCR reads through MiXCR, storing one row per CDR3 protein. The sample records some 20,000 distinct CDR3 sequences, roughly two thirds being singletons. Notes on this clonotype: What it binds is unknown.

The clonotype originates from a human donor who had recovered from COVID-19. Material: CD4+ T cells from blood, cultured in vitro. The chain has TRBV28 and TRBJ1-1; tentatively, D is TRBD1 (6 bases). CDR3 amino acids: CASSLGAKLDTEAFF. In nucleotides, the CDR3 is TGTGCCAGCAGTTTGGGGGCGAAGTTGGACACTGAAGCTTTCTTT.